The rows below give T cell receptor beta chains drawn from one sample of a study of T cell responses to AZD1222 COVID-19 vaccine. TCRdb's table, derived via immunoSEQ multiplex PCR, lists solely in-frame clones and lacks some. The sample consists of about 150,000 clones, 91% of them appearing once. The sequences come from peripheral blood, collected on day 0 of AZD1222 vaccination. Source of these receptors: an adult in good health. CDR3s include the opening cysteine and the closing phenylalanine or tryptophan. The order of the fields is clone size, D gene, CDR3 length, J gene, V gene, CDR3 DNA, CDR3 protein. A D gene is named only where the DNA matches it firmly. Some rows have no size entry. The others give once, few or many, or a class for an expanded clone.

-,-,13,TRBJ1-1,TRBV7-2,TGTGCCAGCAGCTTAGATCCAGACACTGAAGCTTTCTTT,CASSLDPDTEAFF
-,TRBD2,17,TRBJ2-2,TRBV9,TGTGCCAGCAGCGGGGGAGGGGTCTGGTTGAACACCGGGGAGCTGTTTTTT,CASSGGGVWLNTGELFF
-,-,19,TRBJ2-7,TRBV5-4,TGTGCCAGCAGCTTGGATGGGGCCATCCCGACTTCCTTCAACTACGAGCAGTACTTC,CASSLDGAIPTSFNYEQYF
once,-,13,TRBJ1-4,TRBV5-6,TGTGCCAGCAGCATCAGGGGCGGTGAAAAACTGTTTTTT,CASSIRGGEKLFF
-,TRBD1,15,TRBJ1-1,TRBV7-2,TGTGCCAGCAGCTTGAACAGGGGGGGGAACACTGAAGCTTTCTTT,CASSLNRGGNTEAFF
-,-,13,TRBJ2-7,TRBV18,TGTGCCAGCTCCCCTACCGACATCTACGAGCAGTACTTC,CASSPTDIYEQYF
-,-,15,TRBJ2-7,TRBV4-3,TGCGCCAGCAGCCAAGATGGGCAGGGGAGTCGCGAGCAGTACTTC,CASSQDGQGSREQYF
-,-,14,TRBJ2-5,TRBV7-8,TGTGCCAGCAGCTTCAGGGTTACCCAAGAGACCCAGTACTTC,CASSFRVTQETQYF
-,-,17,TRBJ2-6,TRBV4-3,TGCGCCAGCAGCCATTCGACCTTGGGCTCTGGGGCCAACGTCCTGACTTTC,CASSHSTLGSGANVLTF
-,-,14,TRBJ1-2,TRBV4-2,TGTGCCAGCAGCCAAGATCCGCGAGACTATGGCTACACCTTC,CASSQDPRDYGYTF
-,TRBD2,17,TRBJ2-1,TRBV7-9,TGTGCCAGCAGCGACCCCCGGTTAGCGGGGGGTAACAATGAGCAGTTCTTC,CASSDPRLAGGNNEQFF
-,-,18,TRBJ2-6,TRBV4-3,TGCGCCAGCAGCCAAGTAACAGGGAATAACTCTGGGGCCAACGTCCTGACTTTC,CASSQVTGNNSGANVLTF
-,TRBD2,14,TRBJ2-7,TRBV5-8,TGTGCCAGCAGCTCGGGCCGGGGAGGGGTCGAGCAGTACTTC,CASSSGRGGVEQYF
-,TRBD2,17,TRBJ2-7,TRBV24-1,TGTGCCACCAGTGAATCCGGGACTAGCGGGGTCAGTTACGAGCAGTACTTC,CATSESGTSGVSYEQYF
-,TRBD1,15,TRBJ1-5,TRBV6-5,TGTGCCAGCAGTACTACAGGGGGAAGTAGCCAGCCCCAGCATTTT,CASSTTGGSSQPQHF
-,-,15,TRBJ1-4,TRBV9,TGTGCCAGCAGCCCAGTCGTTAGTAGCGGTGAAAAACTGTTTTTT,CASSPVVSSGEKLFF
-,-,13,TRBJ2-1,TRBV5-1,TGCGCCAGCAGCTTGGACAGGGTAAATGAGCAGTTCTTC,CASSLDRVNEQFF
-,-,13,TRBJ1-2,TRBV18,TGTGCCAGCTGGGGAAGCACCAACTATGGCTACACCTTC,CASWGSTNYGYTF
-,-,15,TRBJ1-4,TRBV19,TGTGCCAGTAGCACGGGGGGCGCGGAGAATGAAAAACTGTTTTTT,CASSTGGAENEKLFF
-,TRBD1,16,TRBJ1-5,TRBV6-6,TGTGCCAGCAGGGACTCCGGGACAGGAGGCAATCAGCCCCAGCATTTT,CASRDSGTGGNQPQHF